Listed below are T cell receptor beta chains from one sample, sequenced in a study of cytomegalovirus exposure and HLA in healthy donors. The repertoire was sequenced with immunoSEQ multiplex PCR; TCRdb's copy has only in-frame clones and lacks some. The top ten clones hold approximately 2.6% of a sample with 180,000 or so clones, about four fifths of them seen once. The specimen sequenced was PBMCs. These receptor sequences come from a female donor in good health and CMV-seronegative. CDR3s include the opening cysteine and the closing phenylalanine or tryptophan. Fields, in order: J gene, D gene, clone size, V gene, CDR3 length, CDR3 protein, CDR3 DNA. D genes are given only for firm matches. Size is stated for part of the rows, as once, few or many counts, or as a class when the clone is expanded.

j_call: TRBJ1-1; d_call: NA; clone_size: NA; v_call: TRBV5-1; cdr3_length: 15; cdr3_aa: CASSPISRESTEAFF; cdr3_nt: TGCGCCAGCAGCCCAATTTCCAGGGAAAGCACTGAAGCTTTCTTT
j_call: TRBJ1-1; d_call: TRBD1; clone_size: NA; v_call: TRBV28; cdr3_length: 14; cdr3_aa: CASSAGTGVTEAFF; cdr3_nt: TGTGCCAGCAGCGCCGGGACAGGGGTGACTGAAGCTTTCTTT
j_call: TRBJ2-1; d_call: TRBD2; clone_size: once; v_call: TRBV27; cdr3_length: 13; cdr3_aa: CASSTGLVNEQFF; cdr3_nt: TGTGCCAGCAGTACGGGACTAGTCAATGAGCAGTTCTTC
j_call: TRBJ2-5; d_call: TRBD1; clone_size: NA; v_call: TRBV27; cdr3_length: 16; cdr3_aa: CASTVFPGTGLETQYF; cdr3_nt: TGTGCCAGCACCGTTTTCCCCGGGACAGGGTTGGAGACCCAGTACTTC
j_call: TRBJ2-1; d_call: NA; clone_size: NA; v_call: TRBV7-6; cdr3_length: 15; cdr3_aa: CASSKGGASRNEQFF; cdr3_nt: TGTGCCAGCAGCAAAGGGGGGGCTAGCAGAAATGAGCAGTTCTTC
j_call: TRBJ2-1; d_call: TRBD2; clone_size: NA; v_call: TRBV4-3; cdr3_length: 18; cdr3_aa: CASSQEVSWREGRNEQFF; cdr3_nt: TGCGCCAGCAGCCAAGAGGTCTCTTGGAGGGAGGGAAGGAATGAGCAGTTCTTC
j_call: TRBJ1-2; d_call: TRBD1; clone_size: NA; v_call: TRBV6-5; cdr3_length: 13; cdr3_aa: CASSPPGGLAYTF; cdr3_nt: TGTGCCAGCAGTCCCCCAGGGGGCTTGGCCTACACCTTC
j_call: TRBJ1-5; d_call: NA; clone_size: NA; v_call: TRBV7-9; cdr3_length: 15; cdr3_aa: CASSPSGGSDQPQHF; cdr3_nt: TGTGCCAGCAGCCCGTCCGGGGGGTCGGATCAGCCCCAGCATTTT
j_call: TRBJ2-7; d_call: TRBD1; clone_size: NA; v_call: TRBV30; cdr3_length: 11; cdr3_aa: CAWRTGSEQYF; cdr3_nt: TGTGCCTGGAGGACAGGGTCCGAGCAGTACTTC
j_call: TRBJ2-3; d_call: TRBD2; clone_size: once; v_call: TRBV5-1; cdr3_length: 16; cdr3_aa: CASSLVGTSGTDTQYF; cdr3_nt: TGCGCCAGCAGCTTGGTTGGGACTAGCGGCACAGATACGCAGTATTTT
j_call: TRBJ2-2; d_call: TRBD1; clone_size: NA; v_call: TRBV18; cdr3_length: 15; cdr3_aa: CASSPRQGNTGELFF; cdr3_nt: TGTGCCAGCTCACCCCGACAGGGGAACACCGGGGAGCTGTTTTTT
j_call: TRBJ1-1; d_call: NA; clone_size: NA; v_call: TRBV9; cdr3_length: 15; cdr3_aa: CASSGAAYEDTEAFF; cdr3_nt: TGTGCCAGCAGCGGCGCCGCGTACGAGGACACTGAAGCTTTCTTT
j_call: TRBJ2-5; d_call: TRBD1; clone_size: NA; v_call: TRBV7-9; cdr3_length: 15; cdr3_aa: CASSLRGQNYETQYF; cdr3_nt: TGTGCCAGCAGCTTGAGGGGGCAGAACTACGAGACCCAGTACTTC
j_call: TRBJ2-1; d_call: NA; clone_size: NA; v_call: TRBV5-1; cdr3_length: 15; cdr3_aa: CASSLVTGDYNEQFF; cdr3_nt: TGCGCCAGCAGCTTGGTGACGGGGGATTACAATGAGCAGTTCTTC
j_call: TRBJ2-1; d_call: TRBD2; clone_size: NA; v_call: TRBV10-3; cdr3_length: 16; cdr3_aa: CAITPTLAGAYNEQFF; cdr3_nt: TGTGCCATCACCCCTACGTTAGCGGGGGCGTACAATGAGCAGTTCTTC
j_call: TRBJ2-7; d_call: NA; clone_size: NA; v_call: TRBV7-2; cdr3_length: 12; cdr3_aa: CASSVGTNEQYF; cdr3_nt: TGTGCCAGCAGCGTCGGGACAAACGAGCAGTACTTC
j_call: TRBJ2-3; d_call: NA; clone_size: few; v_call: TRBV6-6; cdr3_length: 13; cdr3_aa: CASSGGRTDTQYF; cdr3_nt: TGTGCCAGCAGTGGAGGGAGAACAGATACGCAGTATTTT
j_call: TRBJ2-7; d_call: TRBD2; clone_size: NA; v_call: TRBV7-9; cdr3_length: 15; cdr3_aa: CASSQTSGAPYEQYF; cdr3_nt: TGTGCCAGCAGCCAAACTAGCGGGGCCCCGTACGAGCAGTACTTC
j_call: TRBJ2-7; d_call: NA; clone_size: NA; v_call: TRBV6-6; cdr3_length: 13; cdr3_aa: CASSLTGEGEQYF; cdr3_nt: TGTGCCAGCAGTTTGACAGGGGAGGGCGAGCAGTACTTC
j_call: TRBJ2-7; d_call: TRBD1; clone_size: NA; v_call: TRBV6-5; cdr3_length: 13; cdr3_aa: CASSWTGGYEQYF; cdr3_nt: TGTGCCAGCAGTTGGACAGGGGGCTACGAGCAGTACTTC
j_call: TRBJ2-7; d_call: TRBD2; clone_size: NA; v_call: TRBV5-1; cdr3_length: 14; cdr3_aa: CASSLASGTYEQYF; cdr3_nt: TGCGCCAGCAGCTTGGCCAGCGGGACCTACGAGCAGTACTTC
j_call: TRBJ2-3; d_call: NA; clone_size: NA; v_call: TRBV4-2; cdr3_length: 14; cdr3_aa: CASSQGRAGDTQYF; cdr3_nt: TGTGCCAGCAGCCAAGGGAGGGCGGGCGATACGCAGTATTTT
j_call: TRBJ2-1; d_call: TRBD2; clone_size: NA; v_call: TRBV5-1; cdr3_length: 15; cdr3_aa: CASRAGLAGDNEQFF; cdr3_nt: TGCGCCAGCCGAGCCGGACTAGCGGGAGACAATGAGCAGTTCTTC
j_call: TRBJ2-1; d_call: NA; clone_size: once; v_call: TRBV7-9; cdr3_length: 14; cdr3_aa: CASSPRGGVAEQFF; cdr3_nt: TGTGCCAGCAGCCCCAGGGGAGGGGTGGCTGAGCAGTTCTTC
j_call: TRBJ2-4; d_call: NA; clone_size: NA; v_call: TRBV7-2; cdr3_length: 13; cdr3_aa: CASSSTPPDIQYF; cdr3_nt: TGTGCCAGCAGCTCCACCCCCCCAGACATTCAGTACTTC
j_call: TRBJ1-5; d_call: NA; clone_size: NA; v_call: TRBV27; cdr3_length: 15; cdr3_aa: CASSSIGTTYQPQHF; cdr3_nt: TGTGCCAGCAGTTCCATTGGGACAACGTATCAGCCCCAGCATTTT
j_call: TRBJ1-1; d_call: NA; clone_size: NA; v_call: TRBV20-1; cdr3_length: 11; cdr3_aa: CSASGGIEAFF; cdr3_nt: TGCAGTGCGTCGGGGGGTATTGAAGCTTTCTTT
j_call: TRBJ2-1; d_call: TRBD2; clone_size: NA; v_call: TRBV9; cdr3_length: 15; cdr3_aa: CASSESGASYNEQFF; cdr3_nt: TGTGCCAGCAGCGAGAGCGGGGCCTCCTACAATGAGCAGTTCTTC
j_call: TRBJ1-5; d_call: NA; clone_size: NA; v_call: TRBV6-6; cdr3_length: 15; cdr3_aa: CASSPDKGNNQPQHF; cdr3_nt: TGTGCCAGCAGCCCCGACAAAGGTAACAATCAGCCCCAGCATTTT
j_call: TRBJ2-1; d_call: NA; clone_size: NA; v_call: TRBV5-1; cdr3_length: 17; cdr3_aa: CASSFGLRAGQNNEQFF; cdr3_nt: TGCGCCAGCAGCTTCGGTCTTAGAGCGGGCCAGAACAATGAGCAGTTCTTC
j_call: TRBJ2-5; d_call: NA; clone_size: NA; v_call: TRBV6-5; cdr3_length: 15; cdr3_aa: CASSYAAGGGETQYF; cdr3_nt: TGTGCCAGCAGTTACGCCGCAGGGGGAGGAGAGACCCAGTACTTC
j_call: TRBJ1-1; d_call: NA; clone_size: NA; v_call: TRBV4-2; cdr3_length: 15; cdr3_aa: CASSQSMTDYTEAFF; cdr3_nt: TGTGCCAGCAGCCAGTCTATGACAGACTACACTGAAGCTTTCTTT
j_call: TRBJ2-7; d_call: TRBD2; clone_size: NA; v_call: TRBV5-1; cdr3_length: 15; cdr3_aa: CASSSSSGRAYEQYF; cdr3_nt: TGCGCCAGCAGCTCCTCTAGCGGGAGGGCGTACGAGCAGTACTTC
j_call: TRBJ2-5; d_call: TRBD1; clone_size: NA; v_call: TRBV9; cdr3_length: 17; cdr3_aa: CASSVHRDRGHQETQYF; cdr3_nt: TGTGCCAGCAGCGTCCACCGGGACAGGGGCCATCAAGAGACCCAGTACTTC
j_call: TRBJ1-6; d_call: NA; clone_size: once; v_call: TRBV4-2; cdr3_length: 17; cdr3_aa: CASSQDPLRGRGSPLHF; cdr3_nt: TGTGCCAGCAGCCAAGATCCCCTCAGGGGACGTGGGTCACCCCTCCACTTT
j_call: TRBJ1-1; d_call: TRBD1; clone_size: NA; v_call: TRBV5-5; cdr3_length: 12; cdr3_aa: CASSLGQGRTFF; cdr3_nt: TGTGCCAGCAGCCTAGGACAGGGACGGACTTTCTTT
j_call: TRBJ2-3; d_call: NA; clone_size: NA; v_call: TRBV28; cdr3_length: 13; cdr3_aa: CASSFRIADTQYF; cdr3_nt: TGTGCCAGCAGTTTCCGTATCGCAGATACGCAGTATTTT
j_call: TRBJ2-2; d_call: TRBD2; clone_size: few; v_call: TRBV4-3; cdr3_length: 17; cdr3_aa: CASSQGAGGSNTGELFF; cdr3_nt: TGCGCCAGCAGCCAAGGAGCGGGAGGCTCGAACACCGGGGAGCTGTTTTTT
j_call: TRBJ1-2; d_call: NA; clone_size: NA; v_call: TRBV30; cdr3_length: 15; cdr3_aa: CAWTLNLGGQRGYTF; cdr3_nt: TGTGCCTGGACCCTTAACCTCGGAGGACAGAGGGGCTACACCTTC
j_call: TRBJ2-7; d_call: TRBD1; clone_size: few; v_call: TRBV28; cdr3_length: 14; cdr3_aa: CASSSGDRHYEQYF; cdr3_nt: TGTGCCAGCAGTTCAGGGGACAGACACTACGAGCAGTACTTC
j_call: TRBJ1-6; d_call: TRBD1; clone_size: NA; v_call: TRBV6-1; cdr3_length: 15; cdr3_aa: CASTRSGTDTSPLHF; cdr3_nt: TGTGCCAGCACTAGGAGTGGGACAGATACTTCACCCCTCCACTTT